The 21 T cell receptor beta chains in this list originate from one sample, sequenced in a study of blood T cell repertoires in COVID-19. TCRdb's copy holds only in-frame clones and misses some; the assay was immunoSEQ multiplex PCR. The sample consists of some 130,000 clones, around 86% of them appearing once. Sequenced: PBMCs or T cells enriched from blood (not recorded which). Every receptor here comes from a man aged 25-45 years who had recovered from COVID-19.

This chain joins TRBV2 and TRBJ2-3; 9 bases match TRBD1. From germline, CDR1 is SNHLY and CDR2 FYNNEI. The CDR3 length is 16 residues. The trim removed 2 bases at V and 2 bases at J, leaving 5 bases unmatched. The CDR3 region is CASSEWTGVATDTQYF. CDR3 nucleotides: TGTGCCAGCAGTGAATGGACAGGGGTCGCCACAGATACGCAGTATTTT.

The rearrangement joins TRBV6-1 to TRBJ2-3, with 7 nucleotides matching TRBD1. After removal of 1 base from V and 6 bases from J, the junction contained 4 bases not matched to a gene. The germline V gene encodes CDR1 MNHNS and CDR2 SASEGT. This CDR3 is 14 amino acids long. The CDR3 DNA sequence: TGTGCCAGCAGTGAAGGACAGGGTAGGGATACGCAGTATTTT. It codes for CASSEGQGRDTQYF.

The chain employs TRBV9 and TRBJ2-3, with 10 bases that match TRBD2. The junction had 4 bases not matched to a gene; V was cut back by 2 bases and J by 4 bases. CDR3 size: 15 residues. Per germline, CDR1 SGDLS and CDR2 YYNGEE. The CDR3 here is CASSVQSGGADTQYF. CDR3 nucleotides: TGTGCCAGCAGCGTCCAGAGCGGGGGGGCAGATACGCAGTATTTT.

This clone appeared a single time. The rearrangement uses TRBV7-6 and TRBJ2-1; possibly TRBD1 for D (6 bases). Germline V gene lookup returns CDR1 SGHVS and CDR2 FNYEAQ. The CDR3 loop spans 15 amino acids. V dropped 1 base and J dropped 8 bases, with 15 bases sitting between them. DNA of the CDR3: TGTGCCAGCAGCTTAGTCCGGGACATAACGCATGAGCAGTTCTTC. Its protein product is CASSLVRDITHEQFF.

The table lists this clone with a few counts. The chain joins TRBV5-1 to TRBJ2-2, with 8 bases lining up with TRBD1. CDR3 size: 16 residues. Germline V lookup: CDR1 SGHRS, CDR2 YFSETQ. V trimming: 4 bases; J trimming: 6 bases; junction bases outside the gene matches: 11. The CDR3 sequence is CASSPAGQGIAGELFF. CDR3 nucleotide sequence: TGCGCCAGCAGCCCCGCCGGACAGGGTATCGCCGGGGAGCTGTTTTTT. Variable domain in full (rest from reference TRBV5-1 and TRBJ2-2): KAGVTQTPRYLIKTRGQQVTLSCSPISGHRSVSWYQQTPGQGLQFLFEYFSETQRNKGNFPGRFSGRQFSNSRSEMNVSTLELGDSALYLCASSPAGQGIAGELFFGEGSRLTVL.

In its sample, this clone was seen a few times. The CDR3 is CASSPSYVTGHEKLFF. The CDR3 nucleotides read TGTGCCAGCTCACCGTCGTATGTGACAGGGCATGAAAAACTGTTTTTT. The chain joins TRBV18 to TRBJ1-4; 7 bases fit TRBD1. The CDR3 has 16 residues. Germline V gives CDR1 KGHSH, CDR2 LQKENI. The trim removed 3 bases at V and 6 bases at J, leaving 10 bases unmatched.

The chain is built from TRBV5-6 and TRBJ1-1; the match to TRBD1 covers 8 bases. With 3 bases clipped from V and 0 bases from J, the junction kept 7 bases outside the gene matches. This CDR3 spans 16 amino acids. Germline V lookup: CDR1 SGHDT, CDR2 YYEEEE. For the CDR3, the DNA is TGTGCCAGCAGCTCACAGGGGGTTTTGATGAACACTGAAGCTTTCTTT. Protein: CASSSQGVLMNTEAFF. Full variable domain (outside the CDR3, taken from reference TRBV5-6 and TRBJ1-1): DAGVTQSPTHLIKTRGQQVTLRCSPKSGHDTVSWYQQALGQGPQFIFQYYEEEERQRGNFPDRFSGHQFPNYSSELNVNALLLGDSALYLCASSSQGVLMNTEAFFGQGTRLTVV.

The CDR3 is CASSDGTGYNEQFF. The CDR3 DNA reads TGTGCCAGCAGCGACGGGACAGGTTACAATGAGCAGTTCTTC. This rearrangement joins TRBV7-9 to TRBJ2-1, with 8 bases identical to TRBD1. CDR1 and CDR2 (germline): SEHNR, FQNEAQ (reference sequence). V dropped 5 bases and J dropped 4; count of bases not matched to a gene: 4. The CDR3 consists of 14 residues.

The CDR3 region is CASSIGFRGQGNSPLHF. The DNA of the CDR3 is TGTGCCAGTAGTATAGGTTTTCGCGGACAAGGTAATTCACCCCTCCACTTT. The chain is built from TRBV19 and TRBJ1-6; D is perhaps TRBD1 (5 bases). Trimming shortened V by 1 base and J by 6 bases, and 16 bases separated the two germline ends. CDR1 and CDR2 from the germline V gene are LNHDA and SQIVND (reference sequence). The CDR3 contains 17 residues.

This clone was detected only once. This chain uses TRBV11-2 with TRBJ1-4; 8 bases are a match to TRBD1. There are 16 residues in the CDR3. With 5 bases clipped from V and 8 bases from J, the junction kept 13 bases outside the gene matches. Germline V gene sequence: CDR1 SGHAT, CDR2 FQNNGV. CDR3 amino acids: CASSPGTGFGSEKLFF. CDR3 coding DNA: TGTGCCAGCAGCCCCGGGACAGGTTTTGGATCGGAAAAACTGTTTTTT.

Written as DNA, the CDR3 is TGTGCCACCAGTTTGAAGGGGGATTTCAGCTCCTATAATTCACCCCTCCACTTT. Translating gives CATSLKGDFSSYNSPLHF. The chain recombines TRBV24-1 with TRBJ1-6; a weak D match, TRBD1 (6 bases). Germline lookup yields CDR1 KGHDR and CDR2 SFDVKD. V lost 6 bases and J lost 0, with 17 bases in between. This CDR3 has 18 residues.

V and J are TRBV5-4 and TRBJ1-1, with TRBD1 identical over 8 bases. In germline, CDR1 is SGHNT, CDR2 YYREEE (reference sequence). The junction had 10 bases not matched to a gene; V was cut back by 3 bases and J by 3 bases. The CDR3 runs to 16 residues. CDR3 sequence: CASSSFPDRADTEAFF. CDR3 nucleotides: TGTGCCAGCAGCTCTTTCCCGGACAGGGCGGACACTGAAGCTTTCTTT. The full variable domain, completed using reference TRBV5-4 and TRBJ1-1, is ETGVTQSPTHLIKTRGQQVTLRCSSQSGHNTVSWYQQALGQGPQFIFQYYREEENGRGNFPPRFSGLQFPNYSSELNVNALELDDSALYLCASSSFPDRADTEAFFGQGTRLTVV.

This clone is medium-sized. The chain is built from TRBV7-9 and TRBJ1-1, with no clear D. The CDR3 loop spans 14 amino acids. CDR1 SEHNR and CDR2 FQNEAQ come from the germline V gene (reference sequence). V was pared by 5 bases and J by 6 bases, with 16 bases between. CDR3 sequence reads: CASSPWALSSEAFF. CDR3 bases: TGTGCCAGCAGCCCATGGGCCCTTTCTTCTGAAGCTTTCTTT.

Here the CDR3 reads CASSLGQGGNTEAFF. As DNA, the CDR3 is TGCGCCAGCAGCCTAGGACAGGGAGGGAACACTGAAGCTTTCTTT. This chain joins TRBV5-1 and TRBJ1-1; 8 bases map to TRBD1. The J segment lost 1 base and the V segment lost 4 bases, leaving 6 bases of the junction unmatched. The CDR3 spans 15 residues. The germline CDR1 and CDR2 sequences are SGHRS and YFSETQ.

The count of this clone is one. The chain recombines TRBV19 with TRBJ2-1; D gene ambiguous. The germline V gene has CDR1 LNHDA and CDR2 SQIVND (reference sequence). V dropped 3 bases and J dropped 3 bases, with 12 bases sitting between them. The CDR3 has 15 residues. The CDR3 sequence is CASSISRALYNEQFF. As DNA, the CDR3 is TGTGCCAGTAGTATCTCCCGAGCTCTCTACAATGAGCAGTTCTTC.

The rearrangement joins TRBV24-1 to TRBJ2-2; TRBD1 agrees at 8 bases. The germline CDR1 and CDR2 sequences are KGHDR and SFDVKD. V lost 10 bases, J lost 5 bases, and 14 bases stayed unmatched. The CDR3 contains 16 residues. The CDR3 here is CATWCEGTGETGELFF. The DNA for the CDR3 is TGTGCCACTTGGTGTGAGGGGACAGGAGAAACCGGGGAGCTGTTTTTT.

Written as DNA, the CDR3 is TGTGCCAGCAGTTTATCCATACTAGCGGGAACGGCAGATACGCAGTATTTT. Amino acid sequence: CASSLSILAGTADTQYF. The chain employs TRBV27 and TRBJ2-3; 10 positions agree with TRBD2. CDR1 is MNHEY, CDR2 SMNVEV, per germline (reference sequence). The length of the CDR3 is 17 residues. J lost 4 bases, V lost 0 bases, and 7 bases had no gene match.

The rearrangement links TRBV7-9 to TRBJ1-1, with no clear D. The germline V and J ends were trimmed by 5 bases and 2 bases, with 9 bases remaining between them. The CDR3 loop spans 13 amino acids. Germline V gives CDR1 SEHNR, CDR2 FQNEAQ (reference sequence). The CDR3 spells CASSPTLNTEAFF. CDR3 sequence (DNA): TGTGCCAGCAGCCCAACCCTAAACACTGAAGCTTTCTTT.

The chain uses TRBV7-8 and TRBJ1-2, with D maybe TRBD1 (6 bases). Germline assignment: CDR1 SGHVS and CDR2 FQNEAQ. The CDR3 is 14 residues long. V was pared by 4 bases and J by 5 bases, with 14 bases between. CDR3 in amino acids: CASSSNGQKYGYTF. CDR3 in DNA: TGTGCCAGCAGCTCAAACGGACAGAAGTATGGCTACACCTTC.

Written as DNA, the CDR3 is TGTGCCAGCAGTGAAAGGTGGGGGCAATCACCCCTCCACTTT. Amino acids: CASSERWGQSPLHF. The chain uses TRBV2 and TRBJ1-6, with D maybe TRBD1 (6 bases). The CDR3 extends over 14 amino acids. V lost 2 bases and J 10 bases, leaving 12 bases between the germline ends. CDR1 SNHLY and CDR2 FYNNEI come from the germline V gene.

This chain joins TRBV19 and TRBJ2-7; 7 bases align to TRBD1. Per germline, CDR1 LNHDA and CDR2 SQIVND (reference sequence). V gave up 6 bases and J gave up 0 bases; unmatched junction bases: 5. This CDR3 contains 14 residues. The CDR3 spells CASSPGTDSYEQYF. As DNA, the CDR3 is TGTGCCAGTAGCCCCGGGACAGACTCCTACGAGCAGTACTTC.